The 5 T cell receptor beta chains reported below all come from one sample, sequenced in a study of T cells in Graves' hyperthyroidism and ophthalmopathy. The TCR beta CDR3 regions underwent amplification using RNA transcripts as the source. The HTBI primer set served for first-round RT-PCR of the TCR CDR3. TCRdb itself ran the multiplex PCR reads through MiXCR, one entry per CDR3 protein. The repertoire holds some 500,000 distinct CDR3 sequences, with about 16% as singletons. Sequencing was carried out using blood. These receptors came from a woman aged 25 to 39 with Graves' ophthalmopathy.

This clonotype was seen repeatedly, ten times or more. The chain links TRBV7-8 to TRBJ1-2, with a tentative D call TRBD1 (6 bases). Germline values: CDR1 SGHVS, CDR2 FQNEAQ. Deletions cut 6 bases from V and 4 bases from J, with 15 bases between. CDR3 length: 14 amino acids. The CDR3 is CASSPRDISYGYTF. The DNA of the CDR3 is TGTGCCAGCAGTCCTAGGGACATTTCCTATGGCTACACCTTC.

V is TRBV7-9 and J is TRBJ2-7; possible D gene TRBD2, 5 bases. Germline V gene lookup returns CDR1 SEHNR and CDR2 FQNEAQ (reference sequence). Trimming cost V 8 bases and J 6 bases, with 11 bases left between them. The CDR3 contains 11 residues. The CDR3 nucleotides read TGTGCCAGCGCTTCCGGGGTCGAGCAGTACTTC. It specifies CASASGVEQYF.

The genes are TRBV2 and TRBJ2-5; 7 nucleotides agree with TRBD2. Germline CDR1 and CDR2: SNHLY and FYNNEI. The CDR3 has 18 amino acids. Germline trimming cut 3 bases from V and 1 base from J; bases unmatched to any gene: 14. CDR3: CASSDPTGRGRGQETQYF. The CDR3 DNA reads TGTGCCAGCAGTGACCCTACTGGTCGCGGGAGAGGCCAAGAGACCCAGTACTTC.

This clonotype was found many times. This CDR3 is CASSTMGTEDYGYTF. The CDR3 DNA reads as TGTGCCAGCAGCACGATGGGGACAGAGGACTATGGCTACACCTTC. The V gene is TRBV13, the J gene TRBJ1-2; TRBD1 agrees at 7 bases. Per the germline V gene, CDR1 is PRHDT and CDR2 is FYEKMQ (reference sequence). Unmatched junction bases numbered 9, after V lost 5 bases and J lost 3 bases. This CDR3 comprises 15 residues.

This chain joins TRBV20-1 and TRBJ2-7; D might be TRBD2 (6 bases). V lost 6 bases and J 3 bases, leaving 21 bases between the germline ends. This CDR3 region has 15 residues. The germline gives CDR1 DFQATT, CDR2 SNEGSKA (reference sequence). The CDR3 DNA sequence: TGCAGTGCCCACGCTTCCGGGACTTCACTCTACGAGCAGTACTTC. This encodes CSAHASGTSLYEQYF.